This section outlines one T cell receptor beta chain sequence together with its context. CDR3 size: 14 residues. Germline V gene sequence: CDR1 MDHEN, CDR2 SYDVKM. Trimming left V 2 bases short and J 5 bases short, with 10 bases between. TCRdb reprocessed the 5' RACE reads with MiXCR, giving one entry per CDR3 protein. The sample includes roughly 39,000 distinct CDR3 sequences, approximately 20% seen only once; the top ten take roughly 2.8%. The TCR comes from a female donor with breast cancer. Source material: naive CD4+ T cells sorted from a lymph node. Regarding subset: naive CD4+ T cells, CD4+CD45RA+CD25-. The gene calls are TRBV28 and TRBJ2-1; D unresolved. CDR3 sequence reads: CASSLSLANNEQFF. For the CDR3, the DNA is TGTGCCAGCAGTTTAAGCTTGGCGAACAATGAGCAGTTCTTC.